This entry concerns a single T cell receptor beta chain. Its antigen is undetermined. One entry per CDR3 protein results from TCRdb running MiXCR on the 5' RACE reads. The sample has tens of thousands of distinct CDR3 sequences; 11% are singletons. This entry comes from a study of CD8 T cells in ankylosing spondylitis. Study-level findings and limits: Those disease-linked clones were CD8+; they were also relatively rare in peripheral blood. Researchers reportedly found disease-linked clones significantly enriched in matched ankylosing spondylitis synovial fluid.

The CDR3 totals 16 residues. The V gene's germline CDR1 is SGHRS and CDR2 YFSETQ. With 3 bases clipped from V and 3 bases from J, the junction kept 10 bases outside the gene matches. This sequence originates from a male donor with ankylosing spondylitis or in good health (not recorded which). Sequenced material: blood, either unsorted or a sorted T cell fraction (not recorded which). The chain recombines TRBV5-1 with TRBJ2-3; 7 bases map to TRBD2. The CDR3 nucleotides are TGCGCCAGCAGCTGGAGCGGGGACTCCCTTACAGATACGCAGTATTTT. Translated, it gives CASSWSGDSLTDTQYF.